This TCR beta chain was obtained from a study of lymphopenia after photon versus proton radiotherapy. Study-wide results and caveats: Only patients who died were analyzed for survival; proton advantage is unproven. Proton therapy kept repertoires fairly stable, unlike photons, which gained effector/memory cells. After the lymphocyte nadir, photon-treated repertoires showed oligoclonal expansion, especially of CD8+ Temra cells.

V lost 7 bases and J lost 8; bases outside the gene matches: 19. The germline V gene has CDR1 MRHNA and CDR2 SNTAGT. The CDR3 spans 17 residues. The table came from immunoSEQ multiplex PCR; TCRdb's copy has only in-frame clones and leaves some out. The sample includes 75,000 or so clones, about 86% of them seen just once. Notes on this clone: Its antigen is as yet unknown.

Specimen: peripheral blood, collected from a patient treated with proton-based radiotherapy. The rearrangement joins TRBV6-4 to TRBJ2-1; 8 bases map to TRBD2. This receptor was taken from a man aged 55-75 years with pancreatic cancer. In DNA, the CDR3 is TGTGCCAGCATTCCCCTGGGGCGGGAGGACCTTAGGGATGAGCAGTTCTTC. Translating gives CASIPLGREDLRDEQFF.